This T cell receptor (beta chain) was obtained from a study of cytomegalovirus exposure and HLA in healthy donors. V shed 4 bases and J 6 bases; nucleotides not matched to a gene: 2. Germline V lookup: CDR1 SNHLY, CDR2 FYNNEI. The CDR3 runs to 14 residues. Use of 60 Vbeta and 13 Jbeta primers characterized the PCR. The protocol was immunoSEQ multiplex PCR, while the TCRdb copy is restricted to in-frame clones and leaves out a portion. The data show about 190,000 clones, roughly 80% seen once. The sequencing input was PBMCs. This sequence was found in a male donor in good health and CMV-seronegative. V and J are TRBV2 and TRBJ1-4; 10 nucleotides line up with TRBD1. CDR3 bases: TGTGCCAGCAGTGCGGACAGGGGGTATGAAAAACTGTTTTTT. It codes for CASSADRGYEKLFF.